What follows are 2 T cell receptor beta chains derived from one specimen sequenced in a study of control samples from healthy donors and cancer patients. Method: immunoSEQ multiplex PCR; TCRdb's copy keeps in-frame clones and lacks some. The sample consists of fewer than 200,000 clones, 85% to 95% of them appearing once. Sequencing was done on a sample of blood. Every receptor here comes from a woman in her sixties or seventies in good health.

The chain is built from TRBV9 and TRBJ2-2, with a tentative D call TRBD2 (6 bases). The CDR3 loop spans 13 amino acids. V was pared by 0 bases and J by 6 bases, with 6 bases between. The germline V gene has CDR1 SGDLS and CDR2 YYNGEE. The chain's CDR3 is CASSVVAAGELFF. The CDR3 coding sequence is TGTGCCAGCAGCGTAGTAGCGGCCGGGGAGCTGTTTTTT.

The chain joins TRBV11-3 to TRBJ2-1; the D is unclear. This CDR3 region has 14 residues. CDR1 and CDR2 from the germline V gene are SGHNT and YENEEA. Trimming shortened V by 6 bases and J by 6 bases, and 15 bases separated the two germline ends. The CDR3 is CASRSSSRPNEQFF. For the CDR3, the DNA is TGTGCCAGCAGGAGTAGCTCTAGACCCAATGAGCAGTTCTTC.